This T cell receptor (beta chain) was found in a study of T cell responses to AZD1222 COVID-19 vaccine. Study conclusions and caveats: Repertoire sampling was restricted to post-peak T cell response timepoints. Vaccination with two AZD1222 doses was followed by a rise in Spike-specific TCR breadth and depth.

The CDR3 consists of 15 residues. Germline assignment: CDR1 SGDLS and CDR2 YYNGEE. V was clipped by 4 bases and J by 3 bases; unmatched bases: 3. Here immunoSEQ multiplex PCR was the method, and the copy in TCRdb shows in-frame clones only, minus some. The data hold 150,000 to 250,000 clones, with about nine tenths observed a single time. As to this clone: Its antigen is undetermined.

This receptor was taken from an adult who received the AZD1222 COVID-19 vaccine. The sample was peripheral blood, taken 28 days after the second AZD1222 dose. The chain has TRBV9 and TRBJ2-1, with 11 bases matching TRBD2. The CDR3 region has the DNA TGTGCCAGCAGCTACCTAGCGGGGGGCTACAATGAGCAGTTCTTC. Translating it yields CASSYLAGGYNEQFF.